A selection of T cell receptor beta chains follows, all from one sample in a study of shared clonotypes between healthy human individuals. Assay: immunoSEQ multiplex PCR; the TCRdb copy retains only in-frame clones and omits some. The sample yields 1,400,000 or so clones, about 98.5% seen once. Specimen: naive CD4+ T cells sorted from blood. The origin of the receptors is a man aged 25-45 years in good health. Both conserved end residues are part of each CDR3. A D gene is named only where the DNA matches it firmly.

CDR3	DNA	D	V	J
CASSRTYNEQFF	TGTGCCAGCAGTCGGACATACAATGAGCAGTTCTTC	-	TRBV6-5	TRBJ2-1
CASSVDRDRGYEQYF	TGTGCCAGCAGTGTGGACCGGGACAGGGGGTACGAGCAGTACTTC	TRBD1	TRBV6-1	TRBJ2-7
CGGGGNEQFF	TGCGGGGGGGGAGGTAATGAGCAGTTCTTC	TRBD2	TRBV20-1	TRBJ2-1
CASSLAGGHEQFF	TGTGCCAGCAGCTTAGCGGGAGGGCATGAGCAGTTCTTC	TRBD2	TRBV5-4	TRBJ2-1
CASSLGLGQDTYNEQFF	TGTGCCAGCAGCTTAGGTCTAGGGCAGGACACCTACAATGAGCAGTTCTTC	-	TRBV11-2	TRBJ2-1
CASSPRSRAGSYEQYF	TGTGCCAGCAGCCCGAGGTCTCGAGCGGGGTCCTACGAGCAGTACTTC	TRBD2	TRBV7-2	TRBJ2-7
CASSPGLGANYGYTF	TGTGCCAGCAGCCCAGGATTGGGAGCTAACTATGGCTACACCTTC	-	TRBV7-8	TRBJ1-2
CASSEESLYSNQPQHF	TGTGCCAGCAGTGAAGAGAGCCTGTATAGCAATCAGCCCCAGCATTTT	-	TRBV6-1	TRBJ1-5
CASTGTSGADTGELFF	TGTGCCAGCACAGGGACTAGCGGGGCCGACACCGGGGAGCTGTTTTTT	TRBD2	TRBV9	TRBJ2-2
CASRSSGTLVYEQYF	TGTGCCAGCAGGTCCTCCGGGACACTCGTATACGAGCAGTACTTC	-	TRBV28	TRBJ2-7
CATSRGNQETQYF	TGTGCCACCTCGAGGGGGAATCAAGAGACCCAGTACTTC	-	TRBV10-3	TRBJ2-5